This T cell receptor (beta chain) appears in the sequencing data of a study of blood T cell repertoires in COVID-19. As for the study in general: Nucleic acid was either cDNA or gDNA, and it came from T cells, B-cell-depleted T cells, or PBMCs.

Original analysis: Reference gene primer amplification gave nucleated cell count estimates. The repertoire was sequenced with immunoSEQ multiplex PCR; TCRdb's copy has only in-frame clones and lacks some. That table gives V, J and clone size, and the DNA gave D and trimming. The sample carries 50,000 or so clones, roughly 90% recorded once. This CDR3 contains 20 residues. Trimming removed 2 bases from V and 0 bases from J; junction bases left unmatched: 10. Germline assignment: CDR1 MNHEY and CDR2 SVGEGT. The clonotype was recovered from a woman of 80 years or more with acute or convalescent COVID-19. This sequence joins TRBV6-2 or TRBV6-3 and TRBJ2-1, with TRBD2 matching 13 bases. The sample comprised peripheral blood. The CDR3 DNA follows: TGTGCCAGCAGTTACCCCGGGACTAGCGGGATTAGGACCTCCTACAATGAGCAGTTCTTC. Protein: CASSYPGTSGIRTSYNEQFF.